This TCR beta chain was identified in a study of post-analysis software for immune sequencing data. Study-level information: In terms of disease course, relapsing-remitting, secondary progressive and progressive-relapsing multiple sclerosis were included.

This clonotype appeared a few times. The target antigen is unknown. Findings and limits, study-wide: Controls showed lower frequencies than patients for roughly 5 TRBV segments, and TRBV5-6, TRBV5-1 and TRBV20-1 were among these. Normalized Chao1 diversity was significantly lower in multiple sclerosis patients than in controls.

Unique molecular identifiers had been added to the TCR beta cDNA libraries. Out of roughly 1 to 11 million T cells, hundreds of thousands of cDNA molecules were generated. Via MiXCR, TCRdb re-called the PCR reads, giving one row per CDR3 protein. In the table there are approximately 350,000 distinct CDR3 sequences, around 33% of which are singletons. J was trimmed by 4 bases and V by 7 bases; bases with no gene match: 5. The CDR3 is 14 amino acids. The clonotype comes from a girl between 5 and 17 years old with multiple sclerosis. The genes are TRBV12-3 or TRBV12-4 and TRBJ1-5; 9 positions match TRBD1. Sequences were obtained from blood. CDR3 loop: CASTLTGGNQPQHF. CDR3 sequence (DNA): TGTGCCAGCACCTTGACAGGGGGAAATCAGCCCCAGCATTTT.